This section outlines one TCR beta chain sequence together with its context. Its antigen is as yet unknown. Other DNA sequences in the same sample also yield this CDR3. This specimen comes from a study of siplizumab effects on memory and regulatory T cells. Findings and caveats of the study: The authors did not confirm suppressive function in proliferating Tregs from siplizumab cultures. The apparent diversity of naive T cells exceeded that of memory cells, and naive T cells seemed to make a major contribution to the alloresponse. Mappable alloreactive CD4+ clones were on average 68.8% Treg-derived with siplizumab, about 26% in controls. Memory cells that were CD4+ and unstimulated gave rise to alloreactive sequences, which siplizumab significantly reduced.

Measured with immunoSEQ multiplex PCR; TCRdb has only the in-frame clones, and not every one. The top ten hold around 5% of the sample, which has 70,000 to 90,000 clones, roughly 93% seen once. Germline-derived CDR1 and CDR2 are SGDLS and YYNGEE. V was clipped by 0 bases and J by 3 bases, with 2 bases between them. CDR3 length equals 12 residues. This chain connects TRBV9 to TRBJ2-3; D ambiguous. This clonotype was sampled from a human donor in good health. Sequencing input: CD8+ T cells sorted from blood. The chain's CDR3 is CASSVGTDTQYF. The CDR3, as DNA: TGTGCCAGCAGCGTAGGAACAGATACGCAGTATTTT.